This T cell receptor beta chain derives from a study of T cell repertoires in cytomegalovirus infection. Germline V gene sequence: CDR1 LGHDT, CDR2 YNNKEL (reference sequence). The CDR3 loop spans 13 amino acids. This clonotype turned up a few times. The junction and the germline gene differ at one end; a read error may be behind it. MiXCR, run by TCRdb on the reads, gives a single entry per CDR3 protein. The repertoire has about 230,000 distinct CDR3 sequences, 20% to 25% of them found once; the top ten carry 18%. Sequencing was done on a sample of CD8+ T cells from PBMCs. The rearrangement joins TRBV3-1 to TRBJ2-7; D not certain. The clonotype was recovered from a human donor in good health (CMV status not recorded). Some clones in this sample may be carry-over from other donors' samples. The CDR3: CASSQGLGYAQYF. The CDR3 DNA follows: TGTGCCAGCAGCCAAGGATTAGGGTACGCGCAGTACTTC.